The source of this TCR beta chain is a study of cytomegalovirus exposure and HLA in healthy donors. Study observations and caveats: Common viral pathogens seemed to be connected with several of the most significant clusters, according to a later analysis. Excluded: some indistinguishable V segments such as TRBV6-2 and TRBV6-3. Donors were assumed by presence/absence analyses to have roughly uniform sequencing depth.

With respect to this clone: Its antigen is not known.

The CDR3 is 12 amino acids. V lost 1 base, J lost 7 bases, and 8 bases lay in between. Germline-derived CDR1 and CDR2 are SGHRS and YFSETQ. It was with 60 Vbeta and 13 Jbeta primers that the PCR ran. Generated by immunoSEQ multiplex PCR, the TCRdb table keeps only in-frame clones and is missing some. This sample has fewer than 150,000 clones, with less than 85% found just once. The receptor was isolated from a man between 35 and 55 years old in good health and CMV-seropositive. Sequenced input: PBMCs. V usage is TRBV5-1 and J usage is TRBJ1-1, with a weak D call TRBD1 (6 bases). CDR3 DNA: TGCGCCAGCAGCTTGACAGGGATTGAAGCTTTCTTT. It yields the protein CASSLTGIEAFF.